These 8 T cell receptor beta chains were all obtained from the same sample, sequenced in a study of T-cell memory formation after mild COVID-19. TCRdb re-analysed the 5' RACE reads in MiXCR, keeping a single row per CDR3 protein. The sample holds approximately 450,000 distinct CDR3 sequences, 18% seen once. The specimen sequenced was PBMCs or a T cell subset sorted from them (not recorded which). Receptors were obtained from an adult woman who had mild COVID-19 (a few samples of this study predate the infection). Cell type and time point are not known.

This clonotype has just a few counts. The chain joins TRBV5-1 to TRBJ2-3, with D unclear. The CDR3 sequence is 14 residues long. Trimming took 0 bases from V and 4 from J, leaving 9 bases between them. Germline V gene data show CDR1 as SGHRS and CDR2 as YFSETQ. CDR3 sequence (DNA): TGCGCCAGCAGCTTGGGGCGCATTTCAGATACGCAGTATTTT. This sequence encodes CASSLGRISDTQYF.

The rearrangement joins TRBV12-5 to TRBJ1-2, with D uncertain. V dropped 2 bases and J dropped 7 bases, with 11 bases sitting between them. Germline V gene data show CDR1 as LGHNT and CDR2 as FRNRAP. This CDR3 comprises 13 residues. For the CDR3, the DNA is TGTGCTAGTGGTTTGTCGGGCGCAGGTGGCTACACCTTC. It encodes CASGLSGAGGYTF. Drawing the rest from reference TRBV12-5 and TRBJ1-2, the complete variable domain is DARVTQTPRHKVTEMGQEVTMRCQPILGHNTVFWYRQTMMQGLELLAYFRNRAPLDDSGMPKDRFSAEMPDATLATLKIQPSEPRDSAVYFCASGLSGAGGYTFGSGTRLTVV.

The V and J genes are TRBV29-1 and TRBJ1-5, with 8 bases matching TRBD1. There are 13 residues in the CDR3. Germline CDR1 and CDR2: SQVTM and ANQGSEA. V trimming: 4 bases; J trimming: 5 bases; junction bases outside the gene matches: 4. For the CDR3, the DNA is TGCAGCGTTGGGACAGGGCGGTATCAGCCCCAGCATTTT. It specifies CSVGTGRYQPQHF.

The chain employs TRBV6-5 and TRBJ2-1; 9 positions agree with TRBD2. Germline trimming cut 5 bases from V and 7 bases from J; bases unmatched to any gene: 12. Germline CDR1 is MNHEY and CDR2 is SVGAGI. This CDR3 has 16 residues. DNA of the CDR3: TGTGCCAGCAGTGCGCCGGTAATAGCGGGAGTGAATGAGCAGTTCTTC. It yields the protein CASSAPVIAGVNEQFF.

The CDR3 DNA is TGTGCCAGCAGCTCCGAGGGGACTCCCCACGAGCAGTACTTC. Protein sequence: CASSSEGTPHEQYF. The gene calls are TRBV7-9 and TRBJ2-7; D is possibly TRBD2 (6 bases). Per germline, CDR1 SEHNR and CDR2 FQNEAQ (reference sequence). Trimming left V 4 bases short and J 5 bases short, with 15 bases between. CDR3 length equals 14 residues.

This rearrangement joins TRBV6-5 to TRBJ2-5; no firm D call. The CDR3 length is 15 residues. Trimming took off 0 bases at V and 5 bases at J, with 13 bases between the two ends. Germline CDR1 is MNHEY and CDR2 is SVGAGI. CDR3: CASSYSKGLAETQYF. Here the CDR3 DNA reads TGTGCCAGCAGTTACTCGAAGGGCTTGGCGGAGACCCAGTACTTC.

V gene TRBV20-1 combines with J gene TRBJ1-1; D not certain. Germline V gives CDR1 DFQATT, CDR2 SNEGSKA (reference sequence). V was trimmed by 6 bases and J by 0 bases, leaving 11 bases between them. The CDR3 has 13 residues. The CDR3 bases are TGCAGTGCCACCGATCCCTTGAACACTGAAGCTTTCTTT. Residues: CSATDPLNTEAFF.

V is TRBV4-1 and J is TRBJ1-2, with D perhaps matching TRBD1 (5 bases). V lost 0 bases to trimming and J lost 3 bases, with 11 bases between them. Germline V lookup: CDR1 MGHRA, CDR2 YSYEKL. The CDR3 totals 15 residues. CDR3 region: CASSQDARVYYGYTF. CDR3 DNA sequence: TGCGCCAGCAGCCAAGATGCCAGGGTCTACTATGGCTACACCTTC.